This TCR beta chain emerged from a study of shared clonotypes between healthy human individuals. Study observations and caveats: A reduction in generation probabilities was seen for non-shared clonotypes relative to those shared by all four donors.

Profiled with immunoSEQ multiplex PCR; TCRdb holds only in-frame clones, not every one. The sample carries some 900,000 clones, 70% to 85% recorded once. The CDR3 totals 14 residues. Germline assignment: CDR1 SEHNR and CDR2 FQNEAQ (reference sequence). Trimming cost V 5 bases and J 4 bases, with 14 bases left between them. Turning to this clone: The antigen is unknown.

All the donors were Caucasian adults who lived in Nashville, Tennessee. CD4+ cell separation produced CD45RA+ naive and CD45RA-negative memory subsets. The sequencing input was memory CD4+ T cells sorted from blood. This sample's subset: CD45RA-negative fraction. V is TRBV7-9 and J is TRBJ1-2, with D unclear. This receptor was identified in a man between 18 and 29 years old in good health. CDR3 protein: CASSQIMAGYGYTF. CDR3 coding DNA: TGTGCCAGCAGCCAAATAATGGCTGGCTATGGCTACACCTTC.